This TCR beta chain comes out of a study of cytomegalovirus exposure and HLA in healthy donors. The assay was immunoSEQ multiplex PCR, and TCRdb's table has in-frame clones only and misses some. The repertoire holds about 49,000 clones, with approximately 95% as singletons. Trimming removed 0 bases from V and 4 bases from J, with 10 bases in between. The CDR3 runs 15 residues. CDR1 KGHSH and CDR2 LQKENI come from the germline V gene. What was sequenced was PBMCs. This TCR was recovered from a woman under 30 in good health and CMV-seropositive. The rearrangement uses TRBV18 and TRBJ2-1; perhaps TRBD1 as D (5 bases). CDR3 DNA: TGTGCCAGCTCACCACCCTCAGGGAATTACAATGAGCAGTTCTTC. Translating it yields CASSPPSGNYNEQFF.